This entry lists 16 T cell receptor beta chains sequenced from one sample in a study of OX40 agonist ivuxolimab in advanced cancers. Sequenced by immunoSEQ multiplex PCR; TCRdb stores in-frame clones only, minus some. The table shows approximately 84,000 clones, with about 86% occurring only once. Specimen: CD4+ or CD8+ T cells sorted from blood, collected in a trial of the OX40 agonist ivuxolimab. These receptors were obtained from an adult with an advanced solid tumor such as melanoma, head and neck, liver or kidney cancer.

This chain joins TRBV19 and TRBJ2-5; 12 bases map to TRBD1. Trimming removed 4 bases from V and 5 bases from J; junction bases left unmatched: 5. Germline lookup yields CDR1 LNHDA and CDR2 SQIVND (reference sequence). This CDR3 comprises 15 residues. CDR3 residues: CASSTGQGAWETQYF. CDR3 DNA sequence: TGTGCCAGTAGTACGGGACAGGGGGCCTGGGAGACCCAGTACTTC.

The J gene is TRBJ2-3, the V gene TRBV10-3, with TRBD2 matching 14 bases. The CDR3 has 16 residues. V trimming: 6 bases; J trimming: 3 bases; junction bases outside the gene matches: 5. CDR1 is ENHRY and CDR2 is SYGVKD in the germline V gene. As DNA, the CDR3 is TGTGCCATCAGGCAGGGACTAGCGGGGGTAACAGATACGCAGTATTTT. Residues: CAIRQGLAGVTDTQYF.

The chain employs TRBV4-3 and TRBJ2-1, with D perhaps TRBD1 (6 bases). Per germline, CDR1 LGHNA and CDR2 YSLEER. V gave up 0 bases and J gave up 3 bases, with 12 bases separating them. The CDR3 is 16 amino acids. The CDR3 region has the DNA TGCGCCAGCAGCCAAGAACAGGGACATTACTACAATGAGCAGTTCTTC. It codes for CASSQEQGHYYNEQFF.

The genes are TRBV4-1 and TRBJ1-4; TRBD1 matches 7 bases. This CDR3 comprises 17 residues. CDR1 MGHRA and CDR2 YSYEKL come from the germline V gene. The J segment lost 4 bases and the V segment lost 2 bases, leaving 10 bases of the junction unmatched. The CDR3 region is CASSQTGTADRNEKLFF. CDR3 nucleotides: TGCGCCAGCAGCCAAACCGGGACAGCGGACCGTAATGAAAAACTGTTTTTT.

This clone has only one observation. V is TRBV10-2 and J is TRBJ1-5; D possibly corresponds to TRBD1 (6 bases). Looked up from germline, CDR1 is WSHSY and CDR2 is SAAADI. This CDR3 has 15 amino acids. V was pared by 3 bases and J by 0 bases, with 9 bases between. CDR3 DNA: TGCGCCAGCAGTGACGAGGGGGGTAGCAATCAGCCCCAGCATTTT. This translates into CASSDEGGSNQPQHF.

The chain carries TRBV6-6 and TRBJ1-6, with D perhaps TRBD1 (5 bases). The germline V gene has CDR1 MNHNY and CDR2 SVGAGI (reference sequence). The CDR3 totals 14 residues. V was shortened by 4 bases and J by 11 bases, with 15 bases between the two germline ends. The CDR3 DNA sequence: TGTGCCAGCAGTTGGGAACGGGGCGAGACACCCCTCCACTTT. Protein sequence: CASSWERGETPLHF.

This chain joins TRBV9 and TRBJ1-1, with 7 bases fitting TRBD1. J gave up 1 base and V 0 bases, and 3 bases lay outside the gene matches. Looked up from germline, CDR1 is SGDLS and CDR2 is YYNGEE. The CDR3 loop spans 15 amino acids. CDR3 in amino acids: CASSVEGAGNTEAFF. Here the CDR3 DNA reads TGTGCCAGCAGCGTAGAGGGGGCGGGGAACACTGAAGCTTTCTTT.

The V call is TRBV9, the J call TRBJ2-3, with D unresolved. CDR1 is SGDLS and CDR2 is YYNGEE in the germline V gene. This CDR3 has 12 amino acids. V was pared by 6 bases and J by 6 bases, with 11 bases between. For the CDR3, the DNA is TGTGCCAGCACCCCCCCCCGTGATACGCAGTATTTT. It specifies CASTPPRDTQYF.

This clone was counted a few times. This sequence joins TRBV13 and TRBJ2-2, with TRBD1 matching 7 bases. Trimming removed 7 bases from V and 7 bases from J; junction bases left unmatched: 15. Germline V lookup: CDR1 PRHDT, CDR2 FYEKMQ (reference sequence). The CDR3 sequence is 16 residues long. The CDR3 coding sequence is TGTGCCAGCACCTGGGGGCCGGGACAGTATAGCGGGGAGCTGTTTTTT. It codes for CASTWGPGQYSGELFF. Supplemented by reference TRBV13 and TRBJ2-2, the full variable domain reads AAGVIQSPRHLIKEKRETATLKCYPIPRHDTVYWYQQGPGQDPQFLISFYEKMQSDKGSIPDRFSAQQFSDYHSELNMSSLELGDSALYFCASTWGPGQYSGELFFGEGSRLTVL.

This clone was found a few times. The rearrangement uses TRBV25-1 and TRBJ2-7, with D possibly TRBD2 on 5 matching bases. Germline V gene sequence: CDR1 MGHDK, CDR2 SYGVNS. Trimming removed 1 base at V and 7 bases at J, with 8 bases between. The CDR3 spans 12 residues. The CDR3 nucleotides are TGTGCCAGCAGTGAATTGCCGGGGGAGCAGTACTTC. Translating gives CASSELPGEQYF.

This sequence joins TRBV30 and TRBJ1-4, with unresolved D. Per the germline V gene, CDR1 is GTSNPN and CDR2 is SVGIG (reference sequence). The CDR3 has 11 amino acids. Trimming removed 2 bases from V and 8 bases from J, with 6 bases in between. The CDR3 sequence is CAWSKVEKLFF. CDR3 DNA: TGTGCCTGGAGTAAGGTCGAAAAACTGTTTTTT. The full variable domain, its missing parts supplied by reference TRBV30 and TRBJ1-4, is SQTIHQWPATLVQPVGSPLSLECTVEGTSNPNLYWYRQAAGRGLQLLFYSVGIGQISSEVPQNLSASRPQDRQFILSSKKLLLSDSGFYLCAWSKVEKLFFGSGTQLSVL.

The chain couples TRBV29-1 to TRBJ1-4, with D tentatively TRBD1 (5 bases). The CDR3 is 13 residues long. Germline assignment: CDR1 SQVTM and CDR2 ANQGSEA. Trimming pared 3 bases from V and 8 bases from J, leaving 13 bases between. CDR3 residues: CSVESGKSEKLFF. The CDR3 nucleotides are TGCAGCGTTGAGTCAGGGAAAAGCGAAAAACTGTTTTTT.

V usage is TRBV9 and J usage is TRBJ1-1; 8 bases line up with TRBD1. The ends lost 4 bases at V and 1 base at J; junction bases unmatched: 3. The germline V gene encodes CDR1 SGDLS and CDR2 YYNGEE. The length of the CDR3 is 14 residues. CDR3 DNA sequence: TGTGCCAGCAGCTTCGGACAGGGGAACACTGAAGCTTTCTTT. This sequence encodes CASSFGQGNTEAFF.

The chain joins TRBV6-1 to TRBJ1-5; D is possibly TRBD1 (6 bases). The germline V gene encodes CDR1 MNHNS and CDR2 SASEGT. CDR3 size: 15 residues. V dropped 7 bases and J dropped 6 bases, with 19 bases sitting between them. This chain's CDR3 is CASKFNRGQGQPQHF. In DNA form, the CDR3 reads TGTGCCAGCAAGTTTAATCGGGGGCAGGGTCAGCCCCAGCATTTT.

This clone was picked up a small number of times. CDR3 nucleotides: TGTGCCAGAAGCTCTGGACAGGGGCCGGTCACTGAAGCTTTCTTT. Protein sequence: CARSSGQGPVTEAFF. The chain links TRBV5-3 to TRBJ1-1, with TRBD1 identical over 9 bases. TRBV5-3 counts as an open reading frame of uncertain function. Trimming took 3 bases from V and 4 from J; bases not matched to a gene: 7. This CDR3 comprises 15 residues.

The J gene is TRBJ2-5, the V gene TRBV28; maybe TRBD1 (6 bases). The J call may not be correct, given that the DNA end is closer to TRBJ2-7. Germline V gene sequence: CDR1 MDHEN, CDR2 SYDVKM. The CDR3 sequence is 12 residues long. CDR3 coding DNA: TGTGCCACCCAAGGACAGTTCTACGAGCAGTACTTC. Its protein is CATQGQFYEQYF.